These 17 T cell receptor beta chains came from one sample sequenced in a study of OX40 agonist ivuxolimab in advanced cancers. Only in-frame clones appear in the TCRdb table, and some are missing; sequencing was by immunoSEQ multiplex PCR. The sample lists more than 10,000 clones; about 85% were seen once. The sequencing here drew on CD4+ or CD8+ T cells sorted from blood, taken in a trial of the OX40 agonist ivuxolimab. These TCRs come from an adult with an advanced solid tumor such as melanoma, head and neck, liver or kidney cancer.

This clone was seen more than once but under ten times. V is TRBV2 and J is TRBJ2-2; 13 bases match TRBD2. The V gene end was trimmed by 6 bases and the J gene end by 7 bases; junction bases not matched to a gene: 8. The CDR3 loop spans 16 amino acids. The germline V gene has CDR1 SNHLY and CDR2 FYNNEI. CDR3 protein: CASRELAGGPNGELFF. CDR3 bases: TGTGCCAGCAGGGAACTAGCGGGGGGGCCTAACGGGGAGCTGTTTTTT.

The rearrangement uses TRBV28 and TRBJ2-7; TRBD1 is a possible D gene (5 bases). This CDR3 is 15 amino acids long. V was trimmed by 5 bases and J by 4 bases, leaving 18 bases between them. Germline lookup yields CDR1 MDHEN and CDR2 SYDVKM. The CDR3 nucleotides are TGTGCCAGCAGTCACACACAGGATCGGCCTTACGAGCAGTACTTC. This gives the protein CASSHTQDRPYEQYF.

This clone was picked up a small number of times. The chain has TRBV7-9 and TRBJ1-5, with D perhaps matching TRBD1 (6 bases). Trimming pared 5 bases from V and 3 bases from J, leaving 17 bases between. CDR3 length: 16 residues. CDR1 and CDR2 from the germline V gene are SEHNR and FQNEAQ (reference sequence). The CDR3 here is CASSKGGGRVNQPQHF. The CDR3 DNA sequence: TGTGCCAGCAGCAAAGGAGGGGGACGGGTCAATCAGCCCCAGCATTTT.

With respect to this clone: A read error may account for a junction end that differs from germline. The same CDR3 arises from other DNA sequences in this sample as well. The chain is built from TRBV19 and TRBJ2-1, with 7 bases matching TRBD2. The CDR3 contains 16 residues. The germline CDR1 and CDR2 sequences are LNHDA and SQIVND (reference sequence). The CDR3, as DNA: TGTGCCAGTAGTATTGGGGTAGCGGGCTCCTATAATGAGCAGTTCTTC. Its protein is CASSIGVAGSYNEQFF.

The J gene is TRBJ2-1, the V gene TRBV7-9; TRBD1 agrees at 7 bases. Per the germline V gene, CDR1 is SEHNR and CDR2 is FQNEAQ (reference sequence). With V trimmed by 5 bases and J by 0 bases, 7 bases remained unmatched. The CDR3 loop spans 16 amino acids. This CDR3 is CASSHRTGSSYNEQFF. The CDR3 coding sequence is TGTGCCAGCAGCCACAGGACAGGCAGCTCCTACAATGAGCAGTTCTTC.

The chain links TRBV2 to TRBJ2-1, with D unclear. V lost 5 bases and J 8 bases, leaving 13 bases between the germline ends. This CDR3 has 13 residues. CDR1 is SNHLY and CDR2 is FYNNEI in the germline V gene. In DNA form, the CDR3 reads TGTGCCAGCAGTTCGGAACATCGGGATGAGCAGTTCTTC. Protein sequence: CASSSEHRDEQFF.

Worth noting for this clone: The junction does not match germline at one end; this may be a read error. The chain uses TRBV7-7 and TRBJ2-1; 11 positions agree with TRBD2. The CDR3 spans 14 residues. The V gene's germline CDR1 is SSHAT and CDR2 FNYEAQ (reference sequence). This CDR3 reads CASSPSGGRNEQFF. The CDR3 DNA is TGTGCTAGCAGCCCTAGCGGGGGGAGGAATGAGCAGTTCTTC.

This clone is medium-sized in the sample. This sequence joins TRBV5-5 and TRBJ2-1; 8 positions agree with TRBD1. Losses at the gene ends were 1 base for V and 5 bases for J; bases not matched to a gene: 5. The CDR3 consists of 15 residues. CDR1 and CDR2 (germline): SGHKS, YYEKEE (reference sequence). CDR3 sequence reads: CASSLRGQVNNEQFF. The CDR3 nucleotides are TGTGCCAGCAGCTTGCGGGGACAGGTAAACAATGAGCAGTTCTTC.

The V and J genes are TRBV9 and TRBJ2-1; no firm D call. Germline V lookup: CDR1 SGDLS, CDR2 YYNGEE. V lost 3 bases and J 8 bases, leaving 6 bases between the germline ends. The length of the CDR3 is 11 residues. The DNA of the CDR3 is TGTGCCAGCAGCGAGGGATATGAGCAGTTCTTC. Translating it yields CASSEGYEQFF.

The chain links TRBV7-9 to TRBJ2-5, with D possibly called TRBD1 or TRBD2 (6 bases each). The J call may be incorrect, as the DNA end agrees better with TRBJ2-7. The CDR3 runs 15 residues. Germline CDR1 and CDR2: SEHNR and FQNEAQ (reference sequence). The CDR3 protein is CASSPAGGPPYEQYF. CDR3 sequence (DNA): TGTGCCAGCAGCCCCGCCGGGGGCCCCCCCTACGAGCAGTACTTC.

The V gene is TRBV6-4, the J gene TRBJ2-2, with TRBD1 identical over 8 bases. CDR1 is MRHNA and CDR2 is SNTAGT in the germline V gene. This CDR3 has 14 residues. V gave up 3 bases and J gave up 5 bases; unmatched junction bases: 2. CDR3 sequence: CASSETGETGELFF. CDR3 DNA: TGTGCCAGCAGTGAGACAGGGGAAACCGGGGAGCTGTTTTTT.

The rearrangement joins TRBV6-1 to TRBJ1-5; TRBD1 is a possible D gene (5 bases). The CDR3 has 17 amino acids. Per germline, CDR1 MNHNS and CDR2 SASEGT. Trimming removed 1 base from V and 7 bases from J, with 20 bases in between. The CDR3 bases are TGTGCCAGCAGTGAAGGGTTCCTCTCTAGGGGAAGGCAGCCCCAGCATTTT. Translating it yields CASSEGFLSRGRQPQHF.

This clone counts as medium-sized. The genes are TRBV30 and TRBJ2-2; D uncertain. Germline V lookup: CDR1 GTSNPN, CDR2 SVGIG (reference sequence). V was pared by 2 bases and J by 5 bases, with 6 bases between. This CDR3 comprises 12 residues. CDR3 nucleotides: TGTGCCTGGAGTTCAAATACCGGGGAGCTGTTTTTT. Protein product: CAWSSNTGELFF.

This chain joins TRBV4-2 and TRBJ1-5; 8 bases align to TRBD1. J was trimmed by 0 bases and V by 4 bases; bases with no gene match: 11. The CDR3 extends over 18 amino acids. Looked up from germline, CDR1 is LGHNA and CDR2 is YNFKEQ. CDR3 region: CASSPNSDRGNSNQPQHF. DNA for the CDR3: TGTGCCAGCAGCCCTAACAGCGACAGGGGAAATAGCAATCAGCCCCAGCATTTT.

In this sample, this clone turned up a few times. V gene TRBV19 combines with J gene TRBJ2-1; D possibly uses TRBD1 or TRBD2 (5 bases each). V lost 8 bases, J lost 4 bases, and 18 bases lay in between. This CDR3 region has 15 residues. Per the germline V gene, CDR1 is LNHDA and CDR2 is SQIVND (reference sequence). The chain's CDR3 is CASGSGTGNYNEQFF. The CDR3 bases are TGTGCCAGTGGCTCCGGGACGGGGAATTACAATGAGCAGTTCTTC. Combining the CDR3 with reference TRBV19 and TRBJ2-1 gives the whole variable domain DGGITQSPKYLFRKEGQNVTLSCEQNLNHDAMYWYRQDPGQGLRLIYYSQIVNDFQKGDIAEGYSVSREKKESFPLTVTSAQKNPTAFYLCASGSGTGNYNEQFFGPGTRLTVL.

This clone was seen more than once but under ten times. The rearrangement joins TRBV2 to TRBJ1-5; D might be TRBD1 (5 bases). V was cut by 8 bases and J by 7 bases, with 12 bases left in between. The germline V gene encodes CDR1 SNHLY and CDR2 FYNNEI. This CDR3 comprises 12 residues. This chain's CDR3 is CASGGERQPQHF. The CDR3 bases are TGTGCCAGCGGGGGGGAAAGGCAGCCCCAGCATTTT.

In this sample, this clone turned up once. The gene calls are TRBV5-6 and TRBJ2-3; 11 nucleotides match TRBD2. Germline V lookup: CDR1 SGHDT, CDR2 YYEEEE. Trimming removed 2 bases from V and 6 bases from J; junction bases left unmatched: 14. This CDR3 spans 18 amino acids. The CDR3 DNA reads TGTGCCAGCAGCTTCCCACAACGCGGACTAGCGGGTTGGGATACGCAGTATTTT. Amino acids: CASSFPQRGLAGWDTQYF.